The present T cell receptor beta chain was sequenced within a study of CD8 T cells in ankylosing spondylitis. Library preparation for TCR beta used quantitative 5'-RACE with molecular barcodes. TCRdb fed the 5' RACE reads into MiXCR, producing one record per CDR3 protein. Here the sample spans about 500,000 distinct CDR3 sequences, about 13% being singletons. Regarding the study as a whole: Reported data indicate significant enrichment of disease-linked clones within matched ankylosing spondylitis synovial fluid. A motif of several highly homologous TCR beta variants was seen as apparently characteristic of ankylosing spondylitis blood. Peripheral blood held disease-linked clones only at relatively low frequency, and these were CD8+.

On this clonotype itself: The antigen is not known.

V trimming: 3 bases; J trimming: 4 bases; junction bases outside the gene matches: 5. The CDR3 length is 16 residues. The V gene's germline CDR1 is KGHDR and CDR2 SFDVKD. The clonotype comes from a male donor with ankylosing spondylitis. The chain employs TRBV24-1 and TRBJ2-1; TRBD2 aligns across 10 bases. Input material: blood, either unsorted or a sorted T cell fraction (not recorded which). CDR3 DNA: TGTGCCACCAGTGATCCGCTAGCGGGAGATTACAATGAGCAGTTCTTC. The encoded protein is CATSDPLAGDYNEQFF.